Each of the 18 T cell receptor beta chains below was sequenced from the same sample in a study of cytomegalovirus exposure and HLA in healthy donors. This PCR relied on a set of 60 Vbeta primers and 13 Jbeta primers. Assay: immunoSEQ multiplex PCR; the TCRdb copy retains only in-frame clones and omits some. The table lists roughly 160,000 clones, around 86% of them singletons. Sequenced material: PBMCs. The source is a male donor in good health and CMV-seronegative.

This chain links TRBV25-1 with TRBJ1-1; D perhaps matches TRBD1 (5 bases). The V and J ends lost 8 bases and 6 bases respectively, with 10 bases between them. This CDR3 comprises 11 residues. CDR1 MGHDK and CDR2 SYGVNS come from the germline V gene. The chain's CDR3 is CASFWGAEAFF. CDR3 sequence (DNA): TGTGCCAGCTTCTGGGGGGCTGAAGCTTTCTTT.

The rearrangement joins TRBV27 to TRBJ1-4; a weak D match, TRBD1 (5 bases). The CDR3 has 16 amino acids. The V end was cut by 6 bases, the J end by 7 bases, with 21 bases between. In germline, CDR1 is MNHEY, CDR2 SMNVEV (reference sequence). Here the CDR3 DNA reads TGTGCCAGCAGCTCAAGGACCCCTTCAAGGGGTGAAAAACTGTTTTTT. It translates to CASSSRTPSRGEKLFF.

The gene calls are TRBV29-1 and TRBJ2-7; 9 bases line up with TRBD1. Germline V gene data show CDR1 as SQVTM and CDR2 as ANQGSEA. V gave up 5 bases and J gave up 3 bases; unmatched junction bases: 8. CDR3 length equals 14 residues. The CDR3 nucleotides are TGCAGCGTTACCACGACAGGGGGAGGCTACGAGCAGTACTTC. This encodes CSVTTTGGGYEQYF.

The CDR3: CASSQGTFYEAFF. In DNA, the CDR3 is TGCGCCAGCAGCCAGGGGACATTCTATGAAGCTTTCTTT. The rearrangement uses TRBV5-1 and TRBJ1-1; a weak D match, TRBD1 (6 bases). CDR1 is SGHRS, CDR2 YFSETQ, per germline. The CDR3 runs 13 residues. Trimming shortened V by 4 bases and J by 7 bases, and 14 bases separated the two germline ends.

The chain links TRBV5-4 to TRBJ1-2; D is possibly TRBD1 (6 bases). V lost 4 bases, J lost 1 base, and 14 bases lay in between. Germline loops: CDR1 SGHNT, CDR2 YYREEE (reference sequence). The CDR3 is 15 residues long. CDR3 protein: CASSPRTAINYGYTF. The CDR3 nucleotides are TGTGCCAGCAGCCCCAGGACAGCTATTAACTATGGCTACACCTTC.

V usage is TRBV10-3 and J usage is TRBJ1-2; weak D call: TRBD1 (6 bases). V gave up 3 bases and J gave up 4 bases, with 21 bases separating them. This CDR3 spans 17 amino acids. The germline CDR1 and CDR2 sequences are ENHRY and SYGVKD. The CDR3 protein is CAISDSGTTGKLYGYTF. Here the CDR3 DNA reads TGTGCCATCAGTGACTCGGGGACAACAGGGAAGCTCTATGGCTACACCTTC.

This sequence joins TRBV27 and TRBJ2-5, with 7 bases identical to TRBD2. Per the germline V gene, CDR1 is MNHEY and CDR2 is SMNVEV (reference sequence). The CDR3 runs to 14 residues. V gave up 3 bases and J gave up 4 bases; unmatched junction bases: 5. The CDR3 spells CASSFGGEGETQYF. In DNA, the CDR3 is TGTGCCAGCAGTTTTGGGGGGGAAGGAGAGACCCAGTACTTC.

The table lists this clone with a few counts. DNA for the CDR3: TGTGCCATCAGTGAGTCGCGGGCGGGACCGACCTACGAGCAGTACTTC. Translation gives CAISESRAGPTYEQYF. The V gene is TRBV10-3, the J gene TRBJ2-7, with a weak D call TRBD2 (6 bases). The germline V and J ends were trimmed by 0 bases and 2 bases, with 14 bases remaining between them. The CDR3 contains 16 residues. Germline lookup yields CDR1 ENHRY and CDR2 SYGVKD.

This chain uses TRBV15 with TRBJ1-4; the D gene is possibly TRBD1 (6 bases). The V gene lost 1 base and the J gene lost 3 bases, with 9 bases spanning the gap. This CDR3 has 15 amino acids. The V gene's germline CDR1 is LNHNV and CDR2 YYDKDF (reference sequence). The CDR3 nucleotides read TGTGCCACCAGCAGAGCCAGGGGAGCTAATGAAAAACTGTTTTTT. Its protein product is CATSRARGANEKLFF. Looking up the rest from reference TRBV15 and TRBJ1-4 gives the full variable domain: DAMVIQNPRYQVTQFGKPVTLSCSQTLNHNVMYWYQQKSSQAPKLLFHYYDKDFNNEADTPDNFQSRRPNTSFCFLDIRSPGLGDTAMYLCATSRARGANEKLFFGSGTQLSVL.

As to this clone: The same CDR3 can be traced to other DNA sequences in this sample. This sequence joins TRBV7-8 and TRBJ1-1; 7 bases align to TRBD1. V trimming: 6 bases; J trimming: 1 base; junction bases outside the gene matches: 2. This CDR3 comprises 13 residues. Germline CDR1 SGHVS, CDR2 FQNEAQ. CDR3 sequence: CASSRTGNTEAFF. In DNA, the CDR3 is TGTGCCAGCAGTCGGACAGGGAACACTGAAGCTTTCTTT.

This clone appeared a single time. V is TRBV6-4 and J is TRBJ2-5, with D unclear. The J call is uncertain, as TRBJ2-7 better fits the DNA end. The CDR3 consists of 13 residues. The germline V gene encodes CDR1 MRHNA and CDR2 SNTAGT. CDR3 amino acids: CASSDSRSTEQYF. The CDR3 nucleotides read TGTGCCAGCAGTGACAGCCGGTCTACCGAGCAGTACTTC.

This clone was seen once. This chain joins TRBV2 and TRBJ2-1; no clear D gene. The CDR3 extends over 14 amino acids. The germline V gene has CDR1 SNHLY and CDR2 FYNNEI. V was shortened by 2 bases and J by 9 bases, with 14 bases between the two germline ends. DNA for the CDR3: TGTGCCAGCAGTGAAATCGGTTCTACGTCTGAGCAGTTCTTC. Residues: CASSEIGSTSEQFF.

DNA for the CDR3: TGCGCCAGCAGCCAACACGGTACGGATGAAAAACTGTTTTTT. This codes for CASSQHGTDEKLFF. The rearrangement uses TRBV4-3 and TRBJ1-4; D gene uncertain. CDR1 is LGHNA and CDR2 is YSLEER in the germline V gene. V lost 2 bases, J lost 6 bases, and 10 bases lay in between. CDR3 length equals 14 residues.

The V call is TRBV28, the J call TRBJ2-6, with D perhaps TRBD1 (6 bases). Trimming cost V 8 bases and J 0 bases, with 11 bases left between them. This CDR3 is 15 amino acids long. CDR1 is MDHEN and CDR2 is SYDVKM in the germline V gene. CDR3 DNA sequence: TGTGCCAGCGGACAGATCCGCTCTGGGGCCAACGTCCTGACTTTC. Its protein product is CASGQIRSGANVLTF.

The chain recombines TRBV6-5 with TRBJ2-5; D is unresolved. V dropped 8 bases and J dropped 2 bases, with 9 bases sitting between them. This CDR3 contains 12 residues. CDR1 and CDR2 from the germline V gene are MNHEY and SVGAGI. As DNA, the CDR3 is TGTGCCAGCCTAGACGGACAAGAGACCCAGTACTTC. This sequence encodes CASLDGQETQYF.

V is TRBV7-9 and J is TRBJ1-4; D ambiguous. The CDR3 covers 16 residues. V lost 2 bases to trimming and J lost 0 bases, with 10 bases between them. Germline V CDR1 and CDR2: SEHNR, FQNEAQ (reference sequence). In DNA, the CDR3 is TGTGCCAGCAGCTTATTCGGACTTGCAACTAATGAAAAACTGTTTTTT. Amino acids: CASSLFGLATNEKLFF.

This chain connects TRBV5-5 to TRBJ1-6, with 7 bases lining up with TRBD1. With 4 bases clipped from V and 9 bases from J, the junction kept 7 bases outside the gene matches. Germline-derived CDR1 and CDR2 are SGHKS and YYEKEE (reference sequence). The CDR3 loop spans 14 amino acids. The CDR3 region is CASSGTGERSPLHF. Written as DNA, the CDR3 is TGTGCCAGCAGCGGCACAGGGGAACGTTCACCCCTCCACTTT.

This chain's CDR3 is CASSPTSGGANTQYF. The DNA of the CDR3 is TGTGCCAGCAGCCCCACTAGCGGGGGGGCTAATACGCAGTATTTT. The rearrangement joins TRBV5-4 to TRBJ2-3; 13 bases are shared with TRBD2. The junction had 6 bases not matched to a gene; V was cut back by 4 bases and J by 7 bases. CDR1 is SGHNT, CDR2 YYREEE, per germline (reference sequence). The CDR3 runs to 15 residues.